The 29 T cell receptor beta chains reported below all come from one sample, sequenced in a study of control samples from healthy donors and cancer patients. The repertoire was sequenced with immunoSEQ multiplex PCR; TCRdb's copy has only in-frame clones and lacks some. The table shows tens of thousands of clones, with roughly nine tenths occurring only once. The sequencing input was blood. The receptors here all came from a man aged 25-45 years in good health.

The chain employs TRBV28 and TRBJ2-7; a weak D match, TRBD1 (6 bases). CDR1 MDHEN and CDR2 SYDVKM come from the germline V gene. With 2 bases removed from V and 5 bases from J, the gap between germline ends came to 7 bases. This CDR3 has 12 residues. CDR3 residues: CASSLTGHEQYF. The CDR3 DNA sequence: TGTGCCAGCAGTTTAACAGGGCACGAGCAGTACTTC.

V is TRBV6-1 and J is TRBJ2-1; D unclear. This CDR3 comprises 14 residues. Deletions cut 3 bases from V and 2 bases from J, with 8 bases between. Germline V gene data show CDR1 as MNHNS and CDR2 as SASEGT. CDR3 loop: CASSDKLTYNEQFF. CDR3 nucleotide sequence: TGTGCCAGCAGTGATAAACTAACCTACAATGAGCAGTTCTTC.

This chain uses TRBV3-1 (or the pseudogene TRBV3-2) with TRBJ2-1; D remains ambiguous. V was pared by 3 bases and J by 6 bases, with 21 bases between. The CDR3 has 17 amino acids. Germline CDR1 LGHDT, CDR2 YNNKEL (reference sequence). Written as DNA, the CDR3 is TGTGCCAGCAGCCACAACCCGGCGGCTAGGCCCCTCAATGAGCAGTTCTTC. As protein: CASSHNPAARPLNEQFF.

The chain has TRBV11-1 and TRBJ2-5; 11 bases are shared with TRBD1. Trimming took 7 bases from V and 4 from J; bases not matched to a gene: 5. CDR1 SGHAT and CDR2 FQDESV come from the germline V gene (reference sequence). The CDR3 consists of 14 residues. CDR3 amino acids: CASTPGTGGETQYF. The CDR3, as DNA: TGTGCCAGCACGCCCGGGACAGGGGGAGAGACCCAGTACTTC.

V gene TRBV10-3 combines with J gene TRBJ2-2, with D perhaps matching TRBD1 (6 bases). This CDR3 region has 12 residues. V gave up 9 bases and J gave up 7 bases, with 12 bases separating them. The V gene's germline CDR1 is ENHRY and CDR2 SYGVKD. For the CDR3, the DNA is TGTGCCATGACAGAGGGGGACGGGGAGCTGTTTTTT. Encoded protein: CAMTEGDGELFF.

This clone was counted a few times. The gene calls are TRBV2 and TRBJ2-7, with 10 bases lining up with TRBD2. With V trimmed by 8 bases and J by 2 bases, 18 bases remained unmatched. Germline-derived CDR1 and CDR2 are SNHLY and FYNNEI. The CDR3 has 18 residues. CDR3 sequence (DNA): TGTGCCAGCGGTACCCTCGGTGCAGCGGGGGGGTCTACCTACGAGCAGTACTTC. Translation gives CASGTLGAAGGSTYEQYF.

The V and J genes are TRBV6-5 and TRBJ1-6; no clear D. The CDR3 totals 13 residues. V shed 7 bases and J shed 7 bases, with 11 bases lying between them. Germline V CDR1 and CDR2: MNHEY, SVGAGI. CDR3 loop: CASTPARNSPLHF. CDR3 in DNA: TGTGCCAGCACCCCGGCAAGGAATTCACCCCTCCACTTT.

The chain combines TRBV6-5 with TRBJ2-7; D not certain. The CDR3 covers 13 residues. Trimming left V 0 bases short and J 7 bases short, with 10 bases between. CDR1 is MNHEY, CDR2 SVGAGI, per germline. The CDR3 protein is CASSYSPAGEQYF. DNA of the CDR3: TGTGCCAGCAGTTACTCCCCCGCCGGGGAGCAGTACTTC.

This clone was seen a single time. The rearrangement links TRBV29-1 to TRBJ1-2; 10 bases are shared with TRBD1. From germline, CDR1 is SQVTM and CDR2 ANQGSEA. The CDR3 has 14 residues. V lost 6 bases to trimming and J lost 4 bases; unmatched junction nucleotides: 8. The CDR3 protein is CSVGIRDRGYGYTF. CDR3 in DNA: TGCAGCGTCGGGATCCGGGACAGGGGCTATGGCTACACCTTC.

The V call is TRBV25-1, the J call TRBJ1-2; 10 bases line up with TRBD1. The CDR3 is made up of 14 amino acids. V was pared by 6 bases and J by 5 bases, with 6 bases of the junction left unmatched. Germline CDR1 is MGHDK and CDR2 is SYGVNS. The DNA for the CDR3 is TGTGCCAGCAGCCACCGGGACAGGGGATATGGCTACACCTTC. This translates into CASSHRDRGYGYTF.

This chain uses TRBV21-1 with TRBJ2-4; TRBD1 is the table's D call, not checked against the DNA. TRBV21-1 corresponds to a pseudogene. The CDR3 is 18 residues long. This CDR3 is CASSKIGRWTGGKNIQYF. As DNA, the CDR3 is TGTGCCAGCAGCAAAATTGGTCGCTGGACAGGGGGCAAAAACATTCAGTACTTC.

The chain employs TRBV20-1 and TRBJ1-4; 8 bases align to TRBD1. With 7 bases clipped from V and 10 bases from J, the junction kept 5 bases outside the gene matches. CDR1 DFQATT and CDR2 SNEGSKA come from the germline V gene (reference sequence). This CDR3 contains 11 residues. CDR3 region: CSVTDRGKLFF. CDR3 in DNA: TGCAGTGTAACCGACAGGGGAAAACTGTTTTTT.

This sequence joins TRBV29-1 and TRBJ2-1; TRBD1 agrees at 8 bases. After removal of 7 bases from V and 0 bases from J, the junction contained 14 bases not matched to a gene. The CDR3 has 17 amino acids. Germline V gene data show CDR1 as SQVTM and CDR2 as ANQGSEA. CDR3 DNA: TGCAGCGCCACTGACAGGGGTCTTGGGGTCTCCTACAATGAGCAGTTCTTC. Its translation is CSATDRGLGVSYNEQFF.

The chain recombines TRBV18 with TRBJ1-2, with 11 bases aligning to TRBD1. Germline-derived CDR1 and CDR2 are KGHSH and LQKENI. V lost 6 bases, J lost 4 bases, and 7 bases stayed unmatched. The CDR3 totals 15 residues. The DNA of the CDR3 is TGTGCCAGCTCCCCGGGACAGGGGGAAAGCTATGGCTACACCTTC. The encoded protein is CASSPGQGESYGYTF.

The genes are TRBV19 and TRBJ1-2, with D possibly TRBD1 on 5 matching bases. This CDR3 has 13 residues. The germline CDR1 and CDR2 sequences are LNHDA and SQIVND (reference sequence). With 7 bases removed from V and 4 bases from J, the gap between germline ends came to 13 bases. The DNA of the CDR3 is TGTGCCAGTAAAAACAGGCGACGCTATGGCTACACCTTC. Translated, it gives CASKNRRRYGYTF.

This chain joins TRBV20-1 and TRBJ2-1, with D hard to call. Trimming removed 0 bases from V and 7 bases from J, with 4 bases in between. Germline CDR1 is DFQATT and CDR2 is SNEGSKA (reference sequence). The CDR3 sequence is 11 residues long. CDR3 region: CSARDLNEQFF. The CDR3 DNA reads as TGCAGTGCTAGAGACCTTAATGAGCAGTTCTTC.

This chain uses TRBV10-1 with TRBJ2-3; possible D gene TRBD1, 5 bases. V was shortened by 0 bases and J by 0 bases, with 7 bases between the two germline ends. The CDR3 is made up of 15 amino acids. CDR1 is WNHNN and CDR2 is SYGVQD in the germline V gene (reference sequence). The CDR3 sequence: CASSESGRSTDTQYF. CDR3 DNA sequence: TGCGCCAGCAGTGAGTCGGGGCGAAGCACAGATACGCAGTATTTT.

J is TRBJ2-7 and V is TRBV7-3; 9 positions match TRBD1. The CDR3 loop spans 13 amino acids. The germline V gene encodes CDR1 SGHTA and CDR2 FQGTGA. The V and J ends lost 11 bases and 6 bases, in that order; junction bases with no gene match: 11. The DNA of the CDR3 is TGTGCCTCCTCGCGGGGGACAGGGCTCGAGCAGTACTTC. This codes for CASSRGTGLEQYF.

CDR3 region: CSVQPTGGPEQYF. The CDR3 DNA is TGCAGCGTCCAACCAACAGGGGGCCCCGAGCAGTACTTC. The rearrangement uses TRBV29-1 and TRBJ2-7, with 9 bases lining up with TRBD1. V shed 6 bases, J shed 6 bases, and the junction held 9 bases outside the gene matches. Germline V gene data show CDR1 as SQVTM and CDR2 as ANQGSEA. The CDR3 runs to 13 residues.

The CDR3 sequence: CASSGEAPYEQYF. The DNA of the CDR3 is TGCGCCAGCAGCGGGGAGGCCCCCTACGAGCAGTACTTC. This rearrangement joins TRBV4-1 to TRBJ2-7, with D possibly matching TRBD2 (6 bases). The CDR3 is 13 amino acids. The V end was cut by 5 bases, the J end by 2 bases, with 10 bases between. CDR1 is MGHRA and CDR2 is YSYEKL in the germline V gene.

This clone was counted a single time. The rearrangement links TRBV5-4 to TRBJ2-1; 10 nucleotides line up with TRBD2. Germline V gene lookup returns CDR1 SGHNT and CDR2 YYREEE (reference sequence). CDR3 size: 16 residues. J gave up 7 bases and V 3 bases, and 10 bases lay outside the gene matches. CDR3 DNA: TGTGCCAGCAGCTCGGGGAGCGGGAGGGCGTGGAATGAGCAGTTCTTC. This translates into CASSSGSGRAWNEQFF.

This clone is a singleton in its sample. The rearrangement uses TRBV27 and TRBJ2-3; D not certain. Deletions cut 4 bases from V and 0 bases from J, with 11 bases between. Germline V gives CDR1 MNHEY, CDR2 SMNVEV (reference sequence). CDR3 length equals 15 residues. CDR3 DNA sequence: TGTGCCAGCAGTTCATACAGTGCTAGCACAGATACGCAGTATTTT. This encodes CASSSYSASTDTQYF.

The genes are TRBV10-2 and TRBJ1-5, with D unresolved. Germline V gene lookup returns CDR1 WSHSY and CDR2 SAAADI. CDR3 size: 14 residues. Trimming cost V 5 bases and J 3 bases, with 11 bases left between them. CDR3 sequence (DNA): TGCGCCAGCAGTTCAGCAGGACTCAATCAGCCCCAGCATTTT. This encodes CASSSAGLNQPQHF.

This clone has just a few counts. The rearrangement uses TRBV2 and TRBJ1-5, with no clear D. The CDR3 covers 12 residues. With 8 bases removed from V and 9 bases from J, the gap between germline ends came to 14 bases. Germline V gene sequence: CDR1 SNHLY, CDR2 FYNNEI. In DNA, the CDR3 is TGTGCCAGCGCAGGAAGATTAACGCCCCAGCATTTT. It is translated as CASAGRLTPQHF.

The chain has TRBV7-9 and TRBJ1-1; a possible D gene is TRBD1 (5 bases). V was cut by 0 bases and J by 8 bases, with 10 bases left in between. CDR3 length equals 13 residues. Germline assignment: CDR1 SEHNR and CDR2 FQNEAQ (reference sequence). As DNA, the CDR3 is TGTGCCAGCAGCTTAGCGTACAAGGGGGAAGCTTTCTTT. Translation: CASSLAYKGEAFF.

The chain has TRBV6-2 or TRBV6-3 and TRBJ2-7; D is unclear. In germline, CDR1 is MNHEY, CDR2 SVGEGT. Deletions cut 6 bases from V and 3 bases from J, with 6 bases between. The CDR3 is 11 residues long. The CDR3: CASSPYYEQYF. The CDR3 DNA is TGTGCCAGCAGCCCTTACTACGAGCAGTACTTC.

This rearrangement joins TRBV7-8 to TRBJ2-7, with 8 bases identical to TRBD1. This CDR3 is built from 14 residues. J gave up 0 bases and V 5 bases, and 3 bases lay outside the gene matches. CDR1 is SGHVS, CDR2 FQNEAQ, per germline. CDR3 protein: CASSQDRGSYEQYF. CDR3 DNA sequence: TGTGCCAGCAGCCAAGACAGGGGCTCCTACGAGCAGTACTTC.

The rearrangement joins TRBV6-5 to TRBJ1-2; TRBD1 matches at 7 bases. Germline-derived CDR1 and CDR2 are MNHEY and SVGAGI. CDR3 size: 14 residues. Germline trimming cut 4 bases from V and 2 bases from J; bases unmatched to any gene: 4. The CDR3, as DNA: TGTGCCAGCAGTTCCTTGACAGGGAACTATGGCTACACCTTC. This encodes CASSSLTGNYGYTF.

The chain has TRBV10-3 and TRBJ1-1; D gene ambiguous. Germline CDR1 is ENHRY and CDR2 is SYGVKD. The CDR3 spans 14 residues. Between the trimmed V and J ends, which lost 10 bases and 1 base, there was a span of 16 bases. CDR3 loop: CATTLKAGNTEAFF. The CDR3 bases are TGTGCCACGACCTTGAAGGCGGGGAACACTGAAGCTTTCTTT.